This TCR beta chain stems from a study of cytomegalovirus exposure and HLA in healthy donors. Whole-study findings and limits: The tendency of first-cohort TCR clusters to co-occur in the 100 to 150 validation repertoires emerged from a later analysis.

As concerns this clone: Antigen: not known.

Germline CDR1 reads MNHEY; CDR2 reads SMNVEV (reference sequence). The V and J ends lost 6 bases and 2 bases respectively, with 16 bases between them. This CDR3 comprises 15 residues. Only in-frame clones appear in the TCRdb table, and some are missing; sequencing was by immunoSEQ multiplex PCR. The repertoire has 120,000 or so clones, 86% of them found once; the top ten carry 4.9%. The rearrangement joins TRBV27 to TRBJ1-2, with D possibly TRBD1 on 5 matching bases. The sequenced sample was PBMCs. The TCR comes from a man between 18 and 29 years old in good health and CMV-seronegative. CDR3 in DNA: TGTGCCAGCAGGGGGCTGGGGGAGGGGAACTATGGCTACACCTTC. Translation: CASRGLGEGNYGYTF.